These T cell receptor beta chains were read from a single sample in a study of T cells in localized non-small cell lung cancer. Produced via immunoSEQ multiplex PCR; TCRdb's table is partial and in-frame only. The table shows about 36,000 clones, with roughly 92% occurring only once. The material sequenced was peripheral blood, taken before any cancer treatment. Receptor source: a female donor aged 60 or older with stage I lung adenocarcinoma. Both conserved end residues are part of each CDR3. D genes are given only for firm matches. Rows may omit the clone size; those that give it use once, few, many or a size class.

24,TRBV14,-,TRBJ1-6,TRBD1,CASSQDFRVHPWGQGIGHNSPLHF,TGTGCCAGCAGCCAAGACTTTCGTGTACATCCTTGGGGACAGGGGATCGGGCATAATTCACCCCTCCACTTT
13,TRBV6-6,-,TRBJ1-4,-,CASSPPGGGKLFF,TGTGCCAGCAGCCCTCCGGGGGGAGGAAAACTGTTTTTT
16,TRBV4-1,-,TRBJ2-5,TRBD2,CASSQDRSGAWETQYF,TGCGCCAGCAGCCAAGATAGGAGCGGGGCTTGGGAGACCCAGTACTTC
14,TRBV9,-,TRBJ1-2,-,CASSVLSSNYGYTF,TGTGCCAGCAGCGTACTCTCTTCGAACTATGGCTACACCTTC
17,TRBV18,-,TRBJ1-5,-,CASSPVVTGDLDQPQHF,TGTGCCAGCTCACCTGTCGTAACTGGGGACTTGGATCAGCCCCAGCATTTT
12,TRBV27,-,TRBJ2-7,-,CASSRSGNEQYF,TGTGCCAGCAGTCGGTCAGGGAACGAGCAGTACTTC
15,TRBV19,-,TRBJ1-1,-,CASSIVGEVNTEAFF,TGTGCCAGTAGTATAGTAGGGGAGGTGAACACTGAAGCTTTCTTT
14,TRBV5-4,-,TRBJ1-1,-,CASSTGGRETEAFF,TGTGCCAGCAGCACAGGTGGGCGGGAAACTGAAGCTTTCTTT
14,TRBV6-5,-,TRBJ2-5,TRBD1,CASRIGTGAKTQYF,TGTGCCAGCCGCATAGGGACAGGGGCGAAGACCCAGTACTTC
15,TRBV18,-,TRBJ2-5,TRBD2,CASSPGLAAQETQYF,TGTGCCAGCTCTCCGGGACTAGCGGCTCAAGAGACCCAGTACTTC
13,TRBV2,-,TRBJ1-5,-,CASSAQGGQPQHF,TGTGCCAGCAGTGCGCAGGGAGGTCAGCCCCAGCATTTT
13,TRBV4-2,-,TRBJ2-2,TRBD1,CASTSGQGRELFF,TGTGCCAGCACCTCGGGACAGGGGAGGGAGCTGTTTTTT
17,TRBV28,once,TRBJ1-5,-,CASRPQSGTPGNQPQHF,TGTGCCAGCAGGCCCCAATCCGGGACCCCCGGCAATCAGCCCCAGCATTTT
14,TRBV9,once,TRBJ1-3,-,CASRGRASGNTIYF,TGTGCCTCACGAGGAAGGGCCTCTGGAAACACCATATATTTT
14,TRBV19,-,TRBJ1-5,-,CASSIDLQGQPQHF,TGTGCCAGTAGTATAGACTTACAGGGACAGCCCCAGCATTTT
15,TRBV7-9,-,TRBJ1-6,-,CASSLVGSYNSPLHF,TGTGCCAGCAGCCTAGTTGGCTCCTATAATTCACCCCTCCACTTT
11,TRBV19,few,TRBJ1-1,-,CAIVSGFEAFF,TGTGCCATAGTATCAGGGTTTGAAGCTTTCTTT
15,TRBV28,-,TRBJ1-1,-,CASSGIQSPETEAFF,TGTGCCAGCAGTGGCATACAGAGCCCGGAGACTGAAGCTTTCTTT
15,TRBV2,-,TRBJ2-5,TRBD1,CASKRDSPLGETQYF,TGTGCCAGTAAAAGGGACAGCCCCCTGGGGGAGACCCAGTACTTC
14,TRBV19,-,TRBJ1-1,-,CASTSGLRDTEAFF,-
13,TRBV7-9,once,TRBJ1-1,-,CASSLYVESEAFF,TGTGCCAGCAGCTTATATGTGGAATCTGAAGCTTTCTTT
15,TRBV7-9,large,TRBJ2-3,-,CASSISGGSTDTQYF,TGTGCCAGCAGCATCAGTGGGGGGAGCACAGATACGCAGTATTTT
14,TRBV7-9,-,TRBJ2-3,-,CASSLSLSTDTQYF,TGTGCCAGCAGCTTGTCCCTCAGCACAGATACGCAGTATTTT
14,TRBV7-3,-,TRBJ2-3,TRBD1,CASSSTGYTDTQYF,TGTGCCAGCAGCTCGACAGGGTACACAGATACGCAGTATTTT
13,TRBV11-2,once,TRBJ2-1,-,CASSLERLSVQFF,TGTGCCAGCAGCTTAGAACGGTTGTCAGTGCAGTTCTTC
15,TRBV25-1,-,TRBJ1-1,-,CASSEWAQGTYEAFF,TGTGCCAGCAGTGAATGGGCTCAGGGGACCTATGAAGCTTTCTTT
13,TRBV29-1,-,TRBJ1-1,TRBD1,CSANRGMNTEAFF,TGCAGCGCTAACAGGGGAATGAACACTGAAGCTTTCTTT
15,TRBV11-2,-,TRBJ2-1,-,CASSYGGQGRNEQFF,TGTGCCAGCAGCTACGGGGGGCAGGGTCGAAATGAGCAGTTCTTC
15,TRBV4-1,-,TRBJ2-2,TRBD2,CASSGQGGDTGELFF,TGCGCCAGCAGCGGCCAGGGAGGGGACACCGGGGAGCTGTTTTTT
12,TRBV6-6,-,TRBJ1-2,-,CASSYETDGYTF,TGTGCCAGCAGTTACGAGACAGATGGCTACACCTTC
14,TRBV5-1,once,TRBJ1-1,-,CASSPGGLGSEAFF,TGCGCCAGCAGCCCGGGGGGGCTGGGGTCCGAAGCTTTCTTT
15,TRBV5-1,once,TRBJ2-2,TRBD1,CASILGQPNTGELFF,TGCGCCAGCATCCTGGGACAGCCTAACACCGGGGAGCTGTTTTTT
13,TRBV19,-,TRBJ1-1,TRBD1,CASSIQGATEAFF,TGTGCCAGTAGTATACAGGGGGCCACTGAAGCTTTCTTT
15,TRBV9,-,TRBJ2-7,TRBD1,CASSVTGQGALWQYF,TGTGCCAGCAGCGTAACGGGACAGGGGGCATTGTGGCAGTACTTC
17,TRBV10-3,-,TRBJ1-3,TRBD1,CAISRRDSFDSGNTIYF,TGTGCCATCAGCCGAAGGGACAGTTTTGACTCTGGAAACACCATATATTTT
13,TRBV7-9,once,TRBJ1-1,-,CASSLTGMAEAFF,TGTGCCAGCAGCTTAACAGGGATGGCTGAAGCTTTCTTT
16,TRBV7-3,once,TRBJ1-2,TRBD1,CASSPDRGFPNYGYTF,TGTGCCAGCAGCCCCGACAGGGGGTTCCCTAACTATGGCTACACCTTC
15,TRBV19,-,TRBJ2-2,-,CASSIVASNTGELFF,TGTGCCAGTAGTATAGTTGCGTCGAACACCGGGGAGCTGTTTTTT
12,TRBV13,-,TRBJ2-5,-,CASENGRGTQYF,TGTGCCAGCGAGAACGGGAGAGGGACCCAGTACTTC
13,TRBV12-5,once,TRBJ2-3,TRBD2,CASGYAGADTQYF,TGTGCTAGTGGTTATGCGGGGGCAGATACGCAGTATTTT
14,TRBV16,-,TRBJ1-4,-,CASSQGPPHEKLFF,TGTGCCAGCAGCCAGGGTCCACCCCATGAAAAACTGTTTTTT
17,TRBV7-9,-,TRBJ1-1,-,CASSPEGSVSWNTEAFF,TGTGCCAGCAGCCCAGAGGGGAGTGTATCCTGGAACACTGAAGCTTTCTTT
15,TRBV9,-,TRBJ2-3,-,CASSVAGGGADTQYF,TGTGCCAGCAGCGTAGCGGGGGGCGGGGCAGATACGCAGTATTTT
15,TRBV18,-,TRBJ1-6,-,CASSPSGGGNSPLHF,TGTGCCAGCTCACCTTCGGGGGGGGGAAATTCACCCCTCCACTTT